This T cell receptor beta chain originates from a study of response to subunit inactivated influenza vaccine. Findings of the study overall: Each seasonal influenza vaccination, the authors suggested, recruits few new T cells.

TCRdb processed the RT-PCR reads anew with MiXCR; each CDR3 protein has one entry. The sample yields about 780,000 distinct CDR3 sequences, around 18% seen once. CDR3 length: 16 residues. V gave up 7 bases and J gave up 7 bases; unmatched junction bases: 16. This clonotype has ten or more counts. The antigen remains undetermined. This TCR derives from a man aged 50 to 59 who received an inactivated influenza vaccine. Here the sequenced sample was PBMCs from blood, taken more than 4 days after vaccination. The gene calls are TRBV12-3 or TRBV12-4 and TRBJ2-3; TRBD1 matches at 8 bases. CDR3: CASNSRGRTGQNTQYF. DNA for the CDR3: TGTGCCAGCAACTCTAGGGGTAGGACAGGGCAAAATACGCAGTATTTT.